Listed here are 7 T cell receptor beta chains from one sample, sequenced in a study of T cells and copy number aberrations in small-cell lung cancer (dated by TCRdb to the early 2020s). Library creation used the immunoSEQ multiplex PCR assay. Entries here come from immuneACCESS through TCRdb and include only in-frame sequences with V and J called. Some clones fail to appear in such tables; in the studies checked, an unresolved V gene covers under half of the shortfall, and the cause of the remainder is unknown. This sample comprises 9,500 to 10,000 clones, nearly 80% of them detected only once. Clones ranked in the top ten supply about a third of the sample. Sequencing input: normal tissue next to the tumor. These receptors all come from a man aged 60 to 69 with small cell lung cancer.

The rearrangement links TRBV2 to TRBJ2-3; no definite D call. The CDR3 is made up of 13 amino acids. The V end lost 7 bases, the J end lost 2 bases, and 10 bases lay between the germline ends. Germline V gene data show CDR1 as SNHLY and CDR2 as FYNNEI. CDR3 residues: CASNSLNTDTQYF. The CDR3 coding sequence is TGTGCCAGCAACAGTCTAAACACAGATACGCAGTATTTT.

CDR3 protein: CASSDSTGPNEKLFF. The CDR3 DNA is TGTGCCAGCAGTGATTCCACAGGGCCTAATGAAAAACTGTTTTTT. This chain uses TRBV6-1 with TRBJ1-4; maybe TRBD1 (6 bases). Germline-derived CDR1 and CDR2 are MNHNS and SASEGT. The V and J ends lost 3 bases and 3 bases respectively, with 11 bases between them. This CDR3 contains 15 residues.

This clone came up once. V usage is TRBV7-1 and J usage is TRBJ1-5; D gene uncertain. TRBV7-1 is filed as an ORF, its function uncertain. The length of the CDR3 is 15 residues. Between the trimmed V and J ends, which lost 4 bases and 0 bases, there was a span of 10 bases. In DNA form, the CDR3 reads TGTGCCAGCAGCTTAGATCCGGGTAGCAATCAGCCCCAGCATTTT. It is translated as CASSLDPGSNQPQHF.

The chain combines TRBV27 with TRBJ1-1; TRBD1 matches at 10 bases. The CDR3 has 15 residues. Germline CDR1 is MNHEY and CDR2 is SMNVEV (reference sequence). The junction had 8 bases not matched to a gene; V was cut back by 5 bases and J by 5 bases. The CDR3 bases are TGTGCCAGCAGTCCCCGACAGGGGGCGAGGACTGAAGCTTTCTTT. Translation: CASSPRQGARTEAFF.

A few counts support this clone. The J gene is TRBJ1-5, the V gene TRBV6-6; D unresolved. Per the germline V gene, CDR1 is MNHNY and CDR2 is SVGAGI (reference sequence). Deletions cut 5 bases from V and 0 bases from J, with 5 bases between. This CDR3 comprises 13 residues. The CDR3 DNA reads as TGTGCCAGCAGTAGTGTTAGCAATCAGCCCCAGCATTTT. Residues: CASSSVSNQPQHF.

This CDR3 is CASRPNMDYGYTF. The CDR3 DNA reads as TGTGCCAGCAGGCCAAATATGGACTATGGCTACACCTTC. The V gene is TRBV27, the J gene TRBJ1-2; D is ambiguous. The CDR3 loop spans 13 amino acids. Germline V gene data show CDR1 as MNHEY and CDR2 as SMNVEV (reference sequence). V shed 6 bases and J shed 3 bases, with 11 bases lying between them.

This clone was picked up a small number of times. This CDR3 is CATATSGTHNEQFF. The CDR3 region has the DNA TGCGCCACTGCAACTAGCGGGACACACAATGAGCAGTTCTTC. The rearrangement joins TRBV5-1 to TRBJ2-1; 10 nucleotides match TRBD2. This CDR3 has 14 amino acids. After removal of 9 bases from V and 5 bases from J, the junction contained 8 bases not matched to a gene. Per the germline V gene, CDR1 is SGHRS and CDR2 is YFSETQ.